This TCR beta chain was captured by sequencing in a study of T cell changes during pregnancy in multiple sclerosis. The repertoire was sequenced with immunoSEQ multiplex PCR; TCRdb's copy has only in-frame clones and lacks some. Among roughly 29,000 clones listed, about 89% were seen once. The CDR3 contains 17 residues. V dropped 4 bases and J dropped 5 bases, with 18 bases sitting between them. Germline CDR1 is MNHEY and CDR2 is SMNVEV (reference sequence). The source was CD8+ T cells from peripheral blood mononuclear cells, collected before pregnancy. The TCR comes from a female donor with multiple sclerosis, enrolled in a pregnancy study. The genes are TRBV27 and TRBJ1-6; D not resolved. CDR3 protein: CASSSVPPEGNNSPLHF. The CDR3 nucleotides are TGTGCCAGCAGTTCAGTTCCCCCCGAGGGAAATAATTCACCCCTCCACTTT.